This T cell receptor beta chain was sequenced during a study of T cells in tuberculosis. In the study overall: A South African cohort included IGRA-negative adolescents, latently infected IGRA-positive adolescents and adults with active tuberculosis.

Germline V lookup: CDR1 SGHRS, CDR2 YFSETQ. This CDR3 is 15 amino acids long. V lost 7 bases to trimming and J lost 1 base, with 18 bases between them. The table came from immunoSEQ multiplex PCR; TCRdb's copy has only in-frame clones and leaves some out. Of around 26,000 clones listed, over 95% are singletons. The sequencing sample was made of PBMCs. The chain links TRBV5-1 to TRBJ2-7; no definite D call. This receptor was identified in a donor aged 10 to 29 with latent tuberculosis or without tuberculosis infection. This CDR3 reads CASFPEPGASYEQYV. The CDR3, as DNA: TGCGCCAGCTTCCCGGAGCCCGGCGCATCCTACGAGCAGTACGTC.